This section outlines one T cell receptor (beta chain) sequence together with its context. The data belong to a study of blood T cell repertoires in COVID-19. Study details: Collection of acute and convalescent COVID-19 samples took place in the United States, Italy and Spain. T cells, B-cell-depleted T cells, or PBMCs supplied cDNA or gDNA.

The data were produced by immunoSEQ multiplex PCR, yet TCRdb's version contains in-frame clones alone and is incomplete. The sample has 220,000 or so clones; 90% to 95% are singletons. Germline values: CDR1 SGHTA, CDR2 FQGNSA. This CDR3 has 13 amino acids. The junction had 3 bases not matched to a gene; V was cut back by 5 bases and J by 5 bases. The sample taken for sequencing was peripheral blood. The genes are TRBV7-2 and TRBJ2-1, with TRBD1 identical over 7 bases. This TCR derives from a man aged 60-69 years with COVID-19, enrolled during active disease. CDR3 residues: CASSRDRNNEQFF. CDR3 in DNA: TGTGCCAGCAGCAGGGACAGAAACAATGAGCAGTTCTTC. Full variable domain (missing parts from reference TRBV7-2 and TRBJ2-1): GAGVSQSPSNKVTEKGKDVELRCDPISGHTALYWYRQSLGQGLEFLIYFQGNSAPDKSGLPSDRFSAERTGGSVSTLTIQRTQQEDSAVYLCASSRDRNNEQFFGPGTRLTVL.